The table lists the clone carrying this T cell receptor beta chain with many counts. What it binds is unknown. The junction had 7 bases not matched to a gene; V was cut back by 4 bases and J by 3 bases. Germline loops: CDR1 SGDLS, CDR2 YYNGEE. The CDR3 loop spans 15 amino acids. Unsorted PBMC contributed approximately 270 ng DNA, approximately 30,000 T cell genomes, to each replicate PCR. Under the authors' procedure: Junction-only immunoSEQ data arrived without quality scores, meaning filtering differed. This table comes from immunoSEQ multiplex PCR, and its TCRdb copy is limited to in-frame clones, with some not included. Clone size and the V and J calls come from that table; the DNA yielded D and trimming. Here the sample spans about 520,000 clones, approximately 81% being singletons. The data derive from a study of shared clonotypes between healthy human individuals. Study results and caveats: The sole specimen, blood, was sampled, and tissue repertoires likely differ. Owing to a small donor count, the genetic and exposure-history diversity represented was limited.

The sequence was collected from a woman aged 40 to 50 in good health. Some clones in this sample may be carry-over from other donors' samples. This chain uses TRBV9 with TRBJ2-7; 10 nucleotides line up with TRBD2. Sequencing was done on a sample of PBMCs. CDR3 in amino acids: CASSPTSGVNYEQYF. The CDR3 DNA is TGTGCCAGCAGCCCTACTAGCGGGGTGAACTACGAGCAGTACTTC.